This is a list of T cell receptor beta chains from one sample in a study of cytomegalovirus exposure and HLA in healthy donors. Sequenced by immunoSEQ multiplex PCR; TCRdb stores in-frame clones only, minus some. This table holds about 150,000 clones, about 83% found once. Material for sequencing was PBMCs. The receptors derive from a man aged 35 to 55 in good health and CMV-seropositive. Both conserved end residues are part of each CDR3. Each record gives: clone size, D gene, V gene, J gene, CDR3 protein, CDR3 DNA. The D gene is left open where the match is weak. Part of the rows lack a size; the others show once, few, many or a class for expanded clones.

once	TRBD2	TRBV5-4	TRBJ2-7	CASSLRISGISYEQYF	TGTGCCAGCAGCTTGAGGATTAGCGGGATCTCTTACGAGCAGTACTTC
NA	NA	TRBV5-5	TRBJ1-5	CASKAGIDNQPQHF	TGTGCCAGTAAAGCAGGGATAGACAATCAGCCCCAGCATTTT
NA	NA	TRBV19	TRBJ1-1	CASSIVGGRSSEAFF	TGTGCCAGTAGTATAGTCGGGGGGCGAAGTTCTGAAGCTTTCTTT
NA	NA	TRBV10-1	TRBJ2-4	CASRDRNIQYF	TGCGCCAGCAGGGACAGAAACATTCAGTACTTC
NA	NA	TRBV5-4	TRBJ2-3	CASSLLDTDTQYF	TGTGCCAGCAGCTTGTTAGACACAGATACGCAGTATTTT
NA	NA	TRBV11-2	TRBJ2-6	CASSFLGAGANVLTF	TGTGCCAGCAGCTTTTTGGGAGCCGGGGCCAACGTCCTGACTTTC
NA	TRBD1	TRBV5-1	TRBJ1-6	CASSSGTGKDSPLHF	TGCGCCAGCAGCTCGGGGACAGGGAAGGATTCACCCCTCCACTTT
NA	TRBD2	TRBV2	TRBJ2-7	CASSPGTSGRFANEQYF	TGTGCCAGCAGTCCCGGGACTAGCGGGAGATTTGCGAACGAGCAGTACTTC
NA	NA	TRBV5-4	TRBJ2-1	CASSLPPQGWNEQFF	TGTGCCAGCAGCTTGCCGCCTCAGGGTTGGAACGAGCAGTTCTTC
NA	TRBD1	TRBV7-9	TRBJ1-1	CASSFPQGEAFF	TGTGCCAGCAGCTTTCCACAGGGGGAAGCTTTCTTT
NA	NA	TRBV9	TRBJ2-1	CASSVGGRQNEQFF	TGTGCCAGCAGCGTAGGGGGAAGACAGAATGAGCAGTTCTTC
NA	TRBD1	TRBV5-8	TRBJ1-2	CASSLAIPGGGGYTF	TGTGCCAGCAGCTTGGCCATCCCAGGGGGAGGCGGCTACACCTTC
few	TRBD1	TRBV5-6	TRBJ1-2	CASSYDREGYTF	TGTGCCAGCAGCTACGACAGGGAAGGCTACACCTTC
once	NA	TRBV19	TRBJ1-5	CASRAMEAGPQHF	TGTGCCAGTAGAGCAATGGAGGCGGGGCCCCAGCATTTT
NA	TRBD1	TRBV5-4	TRBJ2-6	CASSTGQGLGANVLTF	TGTGCCAGCAGCACGGGACAGGGTCTGGGGGCCAACGTCCTGACTTTC
NA	NA	TRBV6-6	TRBJ1-5	CASSYSSQSNQPQHF	TGTGCCAGCAGTTACTCGTCACAGAGCAATCAGCCCCAGCATTTT
NA	TRBD2	TRBV11-2	TRBJ2-7	CASSLGLAGVSEQYF	TGTGCCAGCAGCCTGGGACTAGCGGGAGTCAGCGAGCAGTACTTC
NA	TRBD1	TRBV5-5	TRBJ1-2	CASSLGGQGNYGYTF	TGTGCCAGCAGCTTGGGGGGACAGGGGAACTATGGCTACACCTTC
NA	TRBD1	TRBV5-1	TRBJ1-6	CASSLEYRGDSPLHF	TGCGCCAGCAGCTTGGAGTACAGGGGGGATTCACCCCTCCACTTT
few	NA	TRBV10-3	TRBJ1-1	CAINDREKGTEAFF	TGTGCCATCAATGATCGGGAGAAGGGCACTGAAGCTTTCTTT
once	TRBD2	TRBV6-6	TRBJ2-7	CASSQAGGPYEQYF	TGTGCCAGCAGTCAAGCGGGAGGGCCCTACGAGCAGTACTTC
NA	NA	TRBV19	TRBJ1-2	CASSISSGPNYGYTF	TGTGCCAGTAGTATCTCTTCTGGGCCTAACTATGGCTACACCTTC
NA	NA	TRBV5-4	TRBJ2-1	CASSVKSVVPYNEQFF	TGTGCCAGCAGCGTAAAAAGCGTGGTCCCATACAATGAGCAGTTCTTC
few	NA	TRBV7-3	TRBJ2-2	CASSPGYSTGELFF	TGTGCCAGCAGCCCAGGGTACAGTACCGGGGAGCTGTTTTTT
NA	TRBD1	TRBV5-3	TRBJ2-7	CARSDRDRVYEQYF	TGTGCCAGAAGCGACCGGGACAGGGTGTACGAGCAGTACTTC
NA	NA	TRBV11-2	TRBJ2-7	CASSLGSPVYEQYF	TGTGCCAGCAGCCTAGGGAGTCCGGTTTACGAGCAGTACTTC
few	TRBD1	TRBV7-8	TRBJ1-1	CASSLGQKNTEAFF	TGTGCCAGCAGCTTGGGACAGAAGAACACTGAAGCTTTCTTT
NA	TRBD2	TRBV7-9	TRBJ2-7	CASSLVIGGTYEQYF	TGTGCCAGCAGTCTAGTAATCGGGGGGACCTACGAGCAGTACTTC
NA	NA	TRBV4-3	TRBJ2-7	CASSQGLSPNYPTYEQYF	TGCGCCAGCAGCCAAGGACTATCCCCAAATTATCCAACCTACGAGCAGTACTTC
NA	TRBD2	TRBV28	TRBJ2-7	CASPPNSGRPSGRSYEQYF	TGTGCCAGCCCCCCTAATAGCGGGAGGCCGAGTGGAAGGTCCTACGAGCAGTACTTC
few	NA	TRBV5-8	TRBJ2-6	CASLLIPGANVLTF	TGTGCCAGCCTCCTAATCCCTGGGGCCAACGTCCTGACTTTC
NA	NA	TRBV7-9	TRBJ1-1	CASTPWGPEAFF	TGTGCCAGCACCCCCTGGGGGCCTGAAGCTTTCTTT
NA	NA	TRBV7-2	TRBJ2-7	CASSLPAGNSYEQYF	TGTGCCAGCAGCTTACCAGCGGGTAATTCCTACGAGCAGTACTTC
NA	TRBD2	TRBV11-2	TRBJ2-5	CASGRAGSGTQYF	TGTGCCAGCGGGAGGGCAGGGTCCGGGACCCAGTACTTC
NA	TRBD1	TRBV5-4	TRBJ1-2	CASTPGQKYGYTF	TGTGCCAGCACCCCGGGACAGAAGTATGGCTACACCTTC
few	NA	TRBV7-9	TRBJ2-3	CASSFPLDTDTQYF	TGTGCCAGCAGCTTCCCTTTAGACACAGATACGCAGTATTTT
NA	NA	TRBV7-9	TRBJ2-6	CASSSLPGMGANVLTF	TGTGCCAGCAGCTCCCTTCCCGGGATGGGGGCCAACGTCCTGACTTTC
NA	TRBD2	TRBV5-1	TRBJ2-1	CASSLGTSGTGNEQFF	TGCGCCAGCAGCTTGGGGACTAGCGGGACCGGAAATGAGCAGTTCTTC
NA	NA	TRBV27	TRBJ1-1	CATCGEGDTEAFF	TGTGCCACCTGCGGTGAGGGGGACACTGAAGCTTTCTTT
NA	NA	TRBV5-1	TRBJ2-7	CASSTGGHYEQYF	TGCGCCAGCAGCACTGGGGGCCACTACGAGCAGTACTTC
NA	NA	TRBV4-1	TRBJ2-3	CASSPLAISTDTQYF	TGCGCCAGCAGCCCCCTAGCGATCAGCACAGATACGCAGTATTTT